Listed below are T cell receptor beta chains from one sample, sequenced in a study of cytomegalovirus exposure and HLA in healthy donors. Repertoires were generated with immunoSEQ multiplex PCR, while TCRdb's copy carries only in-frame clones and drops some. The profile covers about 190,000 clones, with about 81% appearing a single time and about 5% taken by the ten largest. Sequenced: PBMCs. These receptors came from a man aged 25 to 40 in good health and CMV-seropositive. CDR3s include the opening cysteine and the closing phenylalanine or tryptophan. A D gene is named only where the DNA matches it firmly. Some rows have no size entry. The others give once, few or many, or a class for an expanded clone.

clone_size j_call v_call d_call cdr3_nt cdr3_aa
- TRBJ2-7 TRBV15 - TGTGCCACCAGCAGAGGGGGGGGCGGGGGTATTGGTGAGCAGTACTTC CATSRGGGGGIGEQYF
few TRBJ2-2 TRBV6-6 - TGTGCCAGCAGTTATATGCGGGGGGAGCTGTTTTTT CASSYMRGELFF
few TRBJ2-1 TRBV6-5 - TGTGCCAGCAGGGACCTCAGGGGTGAGCAGTTCTTC CASRDLRGEQFF
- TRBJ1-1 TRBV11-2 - TGTGCCAGCAGCTTAGACGGTCTTGAAGCTTTCTTT CASSLDGLEAFF
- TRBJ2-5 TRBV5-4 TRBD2 TGTGCCAGCAGCTTGGAGGTTACAGCGGGGGCAGAGACCCAGTACTTC CASSLEVTAGAETQYF
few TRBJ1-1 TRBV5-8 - TGTGCCAGCAGTTATCAGTACAACACTGAAGCTTTCTTT CASSYQYNTEAFF
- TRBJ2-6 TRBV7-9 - TGTGCCAGCAGCTTAGCGTCAAATTCTGGGGCCAACGTCCTGACTTTC CASSLASNSGANVLTF
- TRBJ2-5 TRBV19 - TGTGCCAGTAGTATAAGACACCTGAACCAAGAGACCCAGTACTTC CASSIRHLNQETQYF
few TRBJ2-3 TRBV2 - TGTGCCAGCAGCCCAAGGGGGCTAGCGGGCTTCACAGATACGCAGTATTTT CASSPRGLAGFTDTQYF
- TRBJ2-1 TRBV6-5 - TGTGCCAGCAGTTTGGACTCGCTGGCGGATTACAATGAGCAGTTCTTC CASSLDSLADYNEQFF
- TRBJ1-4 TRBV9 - TGTGCCAGCAGCACAGGGGAAAAACTGTTTTTT CASSTGEKLFF
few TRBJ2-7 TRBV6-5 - TGTGCCAGCAGTTACTCGAGAACAGGGATGGGCTACGAGCAGTACTTC CASSYSRTGMGYEQYF
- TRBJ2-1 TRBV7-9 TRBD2 TGTGCCAGCAGCAGACTAGCCTTAATACACAATGAGCAGTTCTTC CASSRLALIHNEQFF
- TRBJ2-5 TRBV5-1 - TGCGCCAGCAGCCTGGCCCCGGACACACGGGAGACCCAGTACTTC CASSLAPDTRETQYF
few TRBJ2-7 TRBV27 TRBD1 TGTGCCAGCAGTTACAGGGGCTACTTAGAGCAGTACTTC CASSYRGYLEQYF
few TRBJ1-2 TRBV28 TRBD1 TGTGCCAGCAGTGATGCCGGGACAGGGGGCACGGATGGCTACACCTTC CASSDAGTGGTDGYTF
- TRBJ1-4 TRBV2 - TGTGCCAGCAGTGCCCTAGGGAGAGGTGGTGAAAAACTGTTTTTT CASSALGRGGEKLFF
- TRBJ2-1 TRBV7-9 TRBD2 TGTTCCAGCAGCTTGGGGACTAAGCGGGGGCCCTACAATGAGCAGTTCTTC CSSSLGTKRGPYNEQFF
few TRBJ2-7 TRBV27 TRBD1 TGTGCCAGCAGTCCCCGGGACAGGGGTACCTACGAGCAGTACTTC CASSPRDRGTYEQYF
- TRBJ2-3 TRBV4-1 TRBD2 TGCGCCAGCAGCCGGGGGCCGGCAGCGGGAGGGCCAGATACGCAGTATTTT CASSRGPAAGGPDTQYF
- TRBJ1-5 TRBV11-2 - TGTGCCAGCAGCTTAGCCAGGAATCAGCCCCAGCATTTT CASSLARNQPQHF
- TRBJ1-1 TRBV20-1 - TGCAGGGGCAGGGGCACTGAAGCTTTCTTT CRGRGTEAFF
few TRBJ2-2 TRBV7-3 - TGTGCCAGCAGCTTAAGGGCGTCGAACACCGGGGAGCTGTTTTTT CASSLRASNTGELFF
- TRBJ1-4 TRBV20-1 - TGCAGTGCCCCTGATGGCGAAAAACTGTTTTTT CSAPDGEKLFF
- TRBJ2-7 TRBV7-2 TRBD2 TGTGCCAGCAGCTGGACTAGCGGGGGGGCCGACGAGCAGTACTTC CASSWTSGGADEQYF
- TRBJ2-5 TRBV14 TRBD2 TGTGCCAGCAGCCTCCAGGGACTAGCTTTACAAGAGACCCAGTACTTC CASSLQGLALQETQYF
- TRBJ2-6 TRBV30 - TGTGCCTCACGAGGGGGGGTGCTTCACTCTGGGGCCAACGTCCTGACTTTC CASRGGVLHSGANVLTF
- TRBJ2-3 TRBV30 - TGTGCCTGGACTGGAGGCCACTTGACAGATACGCAGTATTTT CAWTGGHLTDTQYF
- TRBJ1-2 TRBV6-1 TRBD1 TGTGCCAGCATCAGGTCCCCGGGACAGGGTGGGGGCTACACCTTC CASIRSPGQGGGYTF
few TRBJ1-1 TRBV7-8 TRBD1 TGTGCCAGCAGCTATAATGCAGGGGGCTACGCGAACACTGAAGCTTTCTTT CASSYNAGGYANTEAFF
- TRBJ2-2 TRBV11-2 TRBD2 TGTGCCAGCAGCTTCCGGTGGGGGGGTGCCGGGGAGCTGTTTTTT CASSFRWGGAGELFF
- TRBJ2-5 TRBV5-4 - TGTGCCAGCAGCCGCCCGGGAGCGGAGACCCAGTACTTC CASSRPGAETQYF
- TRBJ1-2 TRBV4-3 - TGCGCCAGCAGCCAAGATCTTGGCAGGGAGGGAAACTATGGCTACACCTTC CASSQDLGREGNYGYTF
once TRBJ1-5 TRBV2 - TGTGCCAGCAGTGATAAAACCTCCCAGGAGCCCCAGCATTTT CASSDKTSQEPQHF
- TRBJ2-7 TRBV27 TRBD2 TGTGCCAGCAGGCCTAGCGGGAGTTACGAGCAGTACTTC CASRPSGSYEQYF
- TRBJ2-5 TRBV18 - TGTGCCAGCTCACCCAGAGAGACCCAGTACTTC CASSPRETQYF
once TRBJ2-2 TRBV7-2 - TGTGCCAGCAGCCCTACTACAATCGGGGAGCTGTTTTTT CASSPTTIGELFF
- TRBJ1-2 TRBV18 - TGTGCCAGCTCACCGAGGATCGCTAACTATGGCTACACCTTC CASSPRIANYGYTF
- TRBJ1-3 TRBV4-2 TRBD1 TGTGCCAGCAGCCCTCGGGACAGGGGAGGAAACACCATATATTTT CASSPRDRGGNTIYF
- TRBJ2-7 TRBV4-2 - TGTGCCAGCAGGACTAACTCATATGGCGCCTACGAGCAGTACTTC CASRTNSYGAYEQYF
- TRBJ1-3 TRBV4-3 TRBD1 TGCGCCAGCAGCCAATGGACAGGACTCTCTGGAAACACCATATATTTT CASSQWTGLSGNTIYF
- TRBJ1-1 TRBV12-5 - TGTGCTAGTGGTTCCTACCCCGAAGACACTGAAGCTTTCTTT CASGSYPEDTEAFF
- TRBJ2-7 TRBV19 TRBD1 TGTGCCAGTAGTTTCACAGGGGGCGCCGAGCAGTACTTC CASSFTGGAEQYF
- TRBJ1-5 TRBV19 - TGTGCCAGTAGTATTTGGCGGTTGGCAAATCAGCCCCAGCATTTT CASSIWRLANQPQHF
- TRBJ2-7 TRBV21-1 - TGTGCCAGCAGCAAAGAACGGAGCGAACGGTATCGCCACGAGCAGTACTTC CASSKERSERYRHEQYF
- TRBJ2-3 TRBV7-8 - TGTGCCAGCAGCCTCACAAACAGTCGTGTGGATACGCAGTATTTT CASSLTNSRVDTQYF
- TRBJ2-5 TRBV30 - TGTGCCTGGAGCAAACTCCAAGAGACCCAGTACTTC CAWSKLQETQYF
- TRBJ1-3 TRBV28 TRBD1 TGTGCCAGCATGACAGGGTTCCGAAACACCATATATTTT CASMTGFRNTIYF